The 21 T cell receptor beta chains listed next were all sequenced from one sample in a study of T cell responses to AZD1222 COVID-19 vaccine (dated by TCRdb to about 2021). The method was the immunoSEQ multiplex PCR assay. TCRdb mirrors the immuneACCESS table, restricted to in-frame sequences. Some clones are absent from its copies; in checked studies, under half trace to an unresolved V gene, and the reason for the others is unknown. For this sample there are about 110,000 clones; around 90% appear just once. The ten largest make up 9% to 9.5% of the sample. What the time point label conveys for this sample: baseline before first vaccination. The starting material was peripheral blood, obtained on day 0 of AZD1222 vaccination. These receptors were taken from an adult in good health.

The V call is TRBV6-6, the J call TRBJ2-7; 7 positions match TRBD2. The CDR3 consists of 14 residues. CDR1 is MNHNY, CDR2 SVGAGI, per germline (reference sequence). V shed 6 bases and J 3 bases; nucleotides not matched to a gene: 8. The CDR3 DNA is TGTGCCAGCAGACGGACTAGTCTAGTCTACGAGCAGTACTTC. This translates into CASRRTSLVYEQYF.

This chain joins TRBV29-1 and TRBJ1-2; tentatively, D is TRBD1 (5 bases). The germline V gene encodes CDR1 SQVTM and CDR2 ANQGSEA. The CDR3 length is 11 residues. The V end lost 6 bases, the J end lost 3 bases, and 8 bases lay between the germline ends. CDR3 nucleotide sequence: TGCAGCGTCCTGACAGACTATGGCTACACCTTC. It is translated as CSVLTDYGYTF.

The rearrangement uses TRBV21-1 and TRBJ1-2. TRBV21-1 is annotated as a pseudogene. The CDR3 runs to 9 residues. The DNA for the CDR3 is TGTGCCAGCAGCTTTCGATACACCTTC. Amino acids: CASSFRYTF.

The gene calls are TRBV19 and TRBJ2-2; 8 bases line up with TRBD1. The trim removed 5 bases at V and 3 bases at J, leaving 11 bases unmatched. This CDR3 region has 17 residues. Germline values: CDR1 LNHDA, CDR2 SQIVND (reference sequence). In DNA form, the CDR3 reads TGTGCCAGTAGTCCTTCCCCGGGACAGGTGCACACCGGGGAGCTGTTTTTT. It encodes CASSPSPGQVHTGELFF.

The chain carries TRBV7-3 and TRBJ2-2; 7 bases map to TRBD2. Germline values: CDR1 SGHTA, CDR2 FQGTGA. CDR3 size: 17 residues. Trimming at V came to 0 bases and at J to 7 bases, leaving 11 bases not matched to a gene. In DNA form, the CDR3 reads TGTGCCAGCAGCTTAACACCTGGCGGGAGAACCGGCGGGGAGCTGTTTTTT. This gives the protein CASSLTPGGRTGGELFF.

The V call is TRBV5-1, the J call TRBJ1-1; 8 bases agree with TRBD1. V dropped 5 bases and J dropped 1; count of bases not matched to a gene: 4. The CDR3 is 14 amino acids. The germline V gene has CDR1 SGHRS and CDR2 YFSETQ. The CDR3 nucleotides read TGCGCCAGCAGGCAAGGGACAGGGAACACTGAAGCTTTCTTT. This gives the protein CASRQGTGNTEAFF.

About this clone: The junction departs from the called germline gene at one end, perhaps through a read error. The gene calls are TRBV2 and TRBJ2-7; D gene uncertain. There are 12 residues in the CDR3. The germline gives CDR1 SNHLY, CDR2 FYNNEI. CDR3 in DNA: TGTGCCAGCAGTGTGGAAGTGGGTGCTGCCGTCTTC. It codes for CASSVEVGAAVF.

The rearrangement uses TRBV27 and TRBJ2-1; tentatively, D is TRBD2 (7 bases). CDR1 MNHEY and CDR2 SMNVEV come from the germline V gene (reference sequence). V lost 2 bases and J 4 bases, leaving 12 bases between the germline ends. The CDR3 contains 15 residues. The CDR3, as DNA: TGTGCCAGCAGTTTACGGGGGGCAGGTTACAATGAGCAGTTCTTC. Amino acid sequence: CASSLRGAGYNEQFF.

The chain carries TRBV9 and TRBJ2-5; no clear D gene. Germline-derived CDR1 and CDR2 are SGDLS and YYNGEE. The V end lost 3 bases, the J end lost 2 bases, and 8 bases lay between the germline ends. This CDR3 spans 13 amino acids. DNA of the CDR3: TGTGCCAGCAGCGAGACACAGCAAGAGACCCAGTACTTC. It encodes CASSETQQETQYF. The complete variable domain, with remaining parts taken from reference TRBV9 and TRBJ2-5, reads DSGVTQTPKHLITATGQRVTLRCSPRSGDLSVYWYQQSLDQGLQFLIQYYNGEERAKGNILERFSAQQFPDLHSELNLSSLELGDSALYFCASSETQQETQYFGPGTRLLVL.

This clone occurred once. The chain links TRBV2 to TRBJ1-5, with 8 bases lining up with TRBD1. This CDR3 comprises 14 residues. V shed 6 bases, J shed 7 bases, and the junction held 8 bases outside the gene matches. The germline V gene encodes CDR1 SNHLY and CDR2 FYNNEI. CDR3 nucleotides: TGTGCCAGCAGGGGACAGGACCTCCGGCAGCCCCAGCATTTT. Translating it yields CASRGQDLRQPQHF.

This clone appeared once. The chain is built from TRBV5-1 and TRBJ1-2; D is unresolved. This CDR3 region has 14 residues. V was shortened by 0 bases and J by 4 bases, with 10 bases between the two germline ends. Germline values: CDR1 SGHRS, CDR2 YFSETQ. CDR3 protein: CASSLELESYGYTF. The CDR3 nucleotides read TGCGCCAGCAGCTTGGAACTCGAAAGCTATGGCTACACCTTC.

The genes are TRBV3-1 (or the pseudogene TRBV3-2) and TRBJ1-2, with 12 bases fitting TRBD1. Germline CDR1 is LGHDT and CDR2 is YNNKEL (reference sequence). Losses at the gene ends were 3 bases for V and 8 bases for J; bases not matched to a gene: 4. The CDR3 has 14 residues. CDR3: CASSQGDRGLGYTF. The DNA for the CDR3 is TGTGCCAGCAGCCAGGGGGACAGGGGGCTCGGCTACACCTTC.

The CDR3 region is CASSRQGGTEAFF. CDR3 nucleotide sequence: TGTGCCAGCAGTCGACAGGGGGGCACTGAAGCTTTCTTT. This chain connects TRBV28 to TRBJ1-1; 9 bases are a match to TRBD1. Germline CDR1 is MDHEN and CDR2 is SYDVKM. After removal of 5 bases from V and 4 bases from J, the junction contained 2 bases not matched to a gene. This CDR3 comprises 13 residues.

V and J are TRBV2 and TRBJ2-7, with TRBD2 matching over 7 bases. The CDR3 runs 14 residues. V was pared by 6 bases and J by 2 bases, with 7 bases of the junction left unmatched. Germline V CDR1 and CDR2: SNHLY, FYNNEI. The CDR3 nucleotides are TGTGCCAGCAGCATGGGACTACCTACCTACGAGCAGTACTTC. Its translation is CASSMGLPTYEQYF.

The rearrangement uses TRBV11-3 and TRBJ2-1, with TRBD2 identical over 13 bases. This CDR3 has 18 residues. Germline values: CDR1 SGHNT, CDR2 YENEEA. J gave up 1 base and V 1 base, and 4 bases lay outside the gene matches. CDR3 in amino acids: CASSLGGLAGNSYNEQFF. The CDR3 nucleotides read TGTGCCAGCAGCTTAGGGGGACTAGCGGGAAATTCCTACAATGAGCAGTTCTTC.

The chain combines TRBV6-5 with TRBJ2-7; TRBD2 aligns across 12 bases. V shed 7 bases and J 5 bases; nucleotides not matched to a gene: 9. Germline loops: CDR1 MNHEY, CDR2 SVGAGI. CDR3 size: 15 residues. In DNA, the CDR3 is TGTGCCAGCATCAGGCGGCTAGCGGGAGGGAACGAGCAGTACTTC. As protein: CASIRRLAGGNEQYF.

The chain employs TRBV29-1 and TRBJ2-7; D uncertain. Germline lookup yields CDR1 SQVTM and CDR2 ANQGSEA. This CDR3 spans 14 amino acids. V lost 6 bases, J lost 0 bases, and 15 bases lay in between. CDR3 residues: CSVAVQRNSYEQYF. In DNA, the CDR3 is TGCAGCGTCGCCGTCCAGCGTAACTCCTACGAGCAGTACTTC.

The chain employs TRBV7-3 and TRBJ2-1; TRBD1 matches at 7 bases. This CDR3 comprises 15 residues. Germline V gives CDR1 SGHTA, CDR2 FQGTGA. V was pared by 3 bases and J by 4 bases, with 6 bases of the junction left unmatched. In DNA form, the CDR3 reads TGTGCCAGCAGCTTGAACCGGGACAGATACAATGAGCAGTTCTTC. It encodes CASSLNRDRYNEQFF. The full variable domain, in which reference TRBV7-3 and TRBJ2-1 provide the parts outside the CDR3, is GAGVSQTPSNKVTEKGKYVELRCDPISGHTALYWYRQSLGQGPEFLIYFQGTGAADDSGLPNDRFFAVRPEGSVSTLKIQRTERGDSAVYLCASSLNRDRYNEQFFGPGTRLTVL.

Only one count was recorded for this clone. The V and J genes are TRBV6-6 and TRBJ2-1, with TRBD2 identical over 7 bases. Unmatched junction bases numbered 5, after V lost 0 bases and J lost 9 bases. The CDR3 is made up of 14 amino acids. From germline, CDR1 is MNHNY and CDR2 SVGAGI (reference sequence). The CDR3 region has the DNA TGTGCCAGCAGTTACTCGGCGGGAGTAGCTGAGCAGTTCTTC. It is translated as CASSYSAGVAEQFF.

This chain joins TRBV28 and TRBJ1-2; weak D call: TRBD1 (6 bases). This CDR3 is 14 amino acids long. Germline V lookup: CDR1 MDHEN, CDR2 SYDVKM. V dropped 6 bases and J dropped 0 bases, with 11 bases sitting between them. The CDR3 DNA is TGTGCCAGCAGACGGGACATCACTAACTATGGCTACACCTTC. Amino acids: CASRRDITNYGYTF.

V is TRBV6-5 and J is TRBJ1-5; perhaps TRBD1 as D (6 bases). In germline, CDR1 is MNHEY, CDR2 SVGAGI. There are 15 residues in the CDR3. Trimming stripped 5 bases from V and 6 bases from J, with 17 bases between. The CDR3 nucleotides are TGTGCCAGCAGTACCTTTGGCGGGGGCGGTCAGCCCCAGCATTTT. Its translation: CASSTFGGGGQPQHF.